These 14 T cell receptor beta chains share one sample of origin, sequenced in a study of blood T cell repertoires in COVID-19. Some clones are missing from TCRdb's copy, which holds only in-frame ones; the method was immunoSEQ multiplex PCR. The sample holds some 240,000 clones, 75% to 85% seen once. Source material: peripheral blood. The receptors derive from a woman of 80 years or more with COVID-19, enrolled during active disease.

The chain recombines TRBV28 with TRBJ1-5; the D gene is possibly TRBD1 (6 bases). V dropped 0 bases and J dropped 6 bases, with 12 bases sitting between them. This CDR3 has 15 residues. Germline V gives CDR1 MDHEN, CDR2 SYDVKM. DNA for the CDR3: TGTGCCAGCAGTTTATGGCACAGGGCTACTCAGCCCCAGCATTTT. This gives the protein CASSLWHRATQPQHF. Filled out from reference TRBV28 and TRBJ1-5, the complete variable domain reads DVKVTQSSRYLVKRTGEKVFLECVQDMDHENMFWYRQDPGLGLRLIYFSYDVKMKEKGDIPEGYSVSREKKERFSLILESASTNQTSMYLCASSLWHRATQPQHFGDGTRLSIL.

The chain couples TRBV15 to TRBJ2-5, with D maybe TRBD1 (6 bases). V was pared by 0 bases and J by 4 bases, with 12 bases between. This CDR3 is 15 amino acids long. CDR1 and CDR2 from the germline V gene are LNHNV and YYDKDF (reference sequence). In nucleotides, the CDR3 is TGTGCCACCAGCAGAGATCCTGGGGGCTTAGAGACCCAGTACTTC. Encoded protein: CATSRDPGGLETQYF.

J is TRBJ1-1 and V is TRBV2; D is possibly TRBD1 (6 bases). Trimming took off 3 bases at V and 3 bases at J, with 11 bases between the two ends. The CDR3 consists of 14 residues. The germline gives CDR1 SNHLY, CDR2 FYNNEI. CDR3 region: CASSDRGGHTEAFF. The CDR3 DNA reads as TGTGCCAGCAGTGACAGGGGTGGTCACACTGAAGCTTTCTTT.

The gene calls are TRBV24-1 and TRBJ1-5; a possible D gene is TRBD1 (6 bases). This CDR3 is 14 amino acids long. CDR1 KGHDR and CDR2 SFDVKD come from the germline V gene. The germline V and J ends were trimmed by 11 bases and 0 bases, with 13 bases remaining between them. CDR3 in DNA: TGTGCCATCTACAGGGCCTATAGCAATCAGCCCCAGCATTTT. This encodes CAIYRAYSNQPQHF.

The count of this clone is one. The chain links TRBV6-6 to TRBJ1-2, with D hard to call. The CDR3 loop spans 17 amino acids. Germline CDR1 is MNHNY and CDR2 is SVGAGI (reference sequence). Deletions cut 5 bases from V and 0 bases from J, with 19 bases between. CDR3 bases: TGTGCCAGCAGTCAACGATCCTCTTCTAGCACTAACTATGGCTACACCTTC. The encoded protein is CASSQRSSSSTNYGYTF.

The V call is TRBV5-1, the J call TRBJ2-5; weak D call: TRBD2 (6 bases). Trimming removed 4 bases at V and 5 bases at J, with 15 bases between. The CDR3 has 14 amino acids. Germline values: CDR1 SGHRS, CDR2 YFSETQ. The DNA for the CDR3 is TGCGCCAGCAGCCTGACGGGGGATAGGGAGACCCAGTACTTC. It encodes CASSLTGDRETQYF.

The V gene is TRBV3-1 (or the pseudogene TRBV3-2), the J gene TRBJ1-1; TRBD1 aligns across 9 bases. Losses at the gene ends were 1 base for V and 10 bases for J; bases not matched to a gene: 16. There are 17 residues in the CDR3. Germline V lookup: CDR1 LGHDT, CDR2 YNNKEL (reference sequence). The CDR3 sequence: CASSQGLPPGQGARAFF. The DNA for the CDR3 is TGTGCCAGCAGCCAAGGACTACCTCCGGGACAGGGCGCACGAGCTTTCTTT.

CDR3 in amino acids: CASSSRVSPLYTEAFF. CDR3 DNA sequence: TGTGCCAGCAGTTCGAGGGTTTCTCCCCTATACACTGAAGCTTTCTTT. The chain recombines TRBV7-2 with TRBJ1-1; D uncertain. V was clipped by 6 bases and J by 3 bases, with 20 bases between them. This CDR3 has 16 residues. In germline, CDR1 is SGHTA, CDR2 FQGNSA.

The gene calls are TRBV2 and TRBJ1-1; D unclear. Germline V CDR1 and CDR2: SNHLY, FYNNEI. V was cut by 8 bases and J by 1 base, with 8 bases left in between. The CDR3 length is 12 residues. The CDR3, as DNA: TGTGCCAGCCTAGTAAGGAACACTGAAGCTTTCTTT. Protein sequence: CASLVRNTEAFF.

The gene calls are TRBV6-5 and TRBJ1-5; the match to TRBD1 covers 7 bases. In germline, CDR1 is MNHEY, CDR2 SVGAGI. The CDR3 sequence is 14 residues long. V gave up 7 bases and J gave up 2 bases; unmatched junction bases: 5. CDR3 bases: TGTGCCAGCACCGCGGGACAGCGCAATCAGCCCCAGCATTTT. This codes for CASTAGQRNQPQHF.

CDR3 DNA sequence: TGTGCCAGCAGCTTGATGGGGGGGGCTTTCTTT. Translated: CASSLMGGAFF. The chain is built from TRBV5-8 and TRBJ1-1; D may be TRBD1 (5 bases). Trimming cost V 1 base and J 11 bases, with 9 bases left between them. The CDR3 contains 11 residues. CDR1 SGHTS and CDR2 YDEGEE come from the germline V gene.

The J gene is TRBJ1-2, the V gene TRBV5-5, with D possibly TRBD1 on 5 matching bases. There are 17 residues in the CDR3. The V end lost 0 bases, the J end lost 5 bases, and 20 bases lay between the germline ends. Germline CDR1 SGHKS, CDR2 YYEKEE (reference sequence). This CDR3 reads CASSLVGGIRDEYGYTF. The CDR3 DNA is TGTGCCAGCAGCTTGGTGGGGGGGATCAGGGATGAATATGGCTACACCTTC.

The chain links TRBV11-2 to TRBJ2-1; unclear D gene. V lost 1 base and J lost 15, with 4 bases in between. Germline loops: CDR1 SGHAT, CDR2 FQNNGV. This CDR3 contains 9 residues. The chain's CDR3 is CASSLVVFF. CDR3 nucleotide sequence: TGTGCCAGCAGCTTAGTAGTGTTCTTC.

This chain uses TRBV19 with TRBJ2-1, with 10 bases lining up with TRBD2. From germline, CDR1 is LNHDA and CDR2 SQIVND (reference sequence). Trimming at V came to 7 bases and at J to 10 bases, leaving 10 bases not matched to a gene. The CDR3 has 14 residues. CDR3 sequence: CASTLTSGLQEQFF. Written as DNA, the CDR3 is TGTGCCAGTACACTGACTAGCGGGCTTCAGGAGCAGTTCTTC.